The TCR beta chain described here comes from a study of shared clonotypes between healthy human individuals. CD45RO-negative cells were positively selected for CCR7, leaving out terminally differentiated effector memory CD45RA+ cells. TCRdb keeps only in-frame clones here, not all; method: immunoSEQ multiplex PCR. Here the sample spans approximately 1.9 million clones, 85% to 95% being singletons. The sample taken for sequencing was naive CD8+ T cells from PBMCs. This TCR derives from a man aged 18 to 30 in good health. Some clones in this sample may be carry-over from other donors' samples.

This CDR3 reads CASSSAGGPLVEQYF. The CDR3 coding sequence is TGTGCCAGCAGTTCAGCGGGAGGGCCTCTAGTCGAGCAGTACTTC. The J gene is TRBJ2-7, the V gene TRBV27, with 10 bases matching TRBD2. V lost 4 bases to trimming and J lost 6 bases; unmatched junction nucleotides: 9. The CDR3 extends over 15 amino acids. Germline CDR1 and CDR2: MNHEY and SMNVEV (reference sequence).